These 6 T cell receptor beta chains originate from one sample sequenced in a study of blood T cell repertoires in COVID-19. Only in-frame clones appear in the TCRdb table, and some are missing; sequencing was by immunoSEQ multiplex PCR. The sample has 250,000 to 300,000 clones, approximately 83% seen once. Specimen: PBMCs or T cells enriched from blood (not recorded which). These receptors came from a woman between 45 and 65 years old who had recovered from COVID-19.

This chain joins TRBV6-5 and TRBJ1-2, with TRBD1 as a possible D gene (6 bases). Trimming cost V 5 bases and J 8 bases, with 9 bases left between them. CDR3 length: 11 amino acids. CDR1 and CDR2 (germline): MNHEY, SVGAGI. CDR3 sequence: CASSPGAGYTF. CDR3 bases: TGTGCCAGCAGTCCAGGGGCCGGCTACACCTTC.

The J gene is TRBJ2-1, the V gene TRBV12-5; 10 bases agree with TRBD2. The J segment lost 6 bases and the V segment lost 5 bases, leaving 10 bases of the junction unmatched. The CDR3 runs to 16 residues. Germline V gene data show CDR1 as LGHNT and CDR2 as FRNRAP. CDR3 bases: TGTGCTAGTGGTCCAGGGTCTAGCGGGAGAGGCAATGAGCAGTTCTTC. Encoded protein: CASGPGSSGRGNEQFF. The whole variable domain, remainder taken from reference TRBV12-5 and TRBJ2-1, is DARVTQTPRHKVTEMGQEVTMRCQPILGHNTVFWYRQTMMQGLELLAYFRNRAPLDDSGMPKDRFSAEMPDATLATLKIQPSEPRDSAVYFCASGPGSSGRGNEQFFGPGTRLTVL.

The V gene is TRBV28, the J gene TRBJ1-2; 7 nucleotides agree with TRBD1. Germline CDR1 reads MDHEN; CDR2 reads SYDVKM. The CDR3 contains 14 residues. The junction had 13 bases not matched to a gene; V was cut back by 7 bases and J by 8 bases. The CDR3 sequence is CASNINRGPGGYTF. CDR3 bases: TGTGCCAGCAATATAAACAGGGGCCCCGGCGGCTACACCTTC.

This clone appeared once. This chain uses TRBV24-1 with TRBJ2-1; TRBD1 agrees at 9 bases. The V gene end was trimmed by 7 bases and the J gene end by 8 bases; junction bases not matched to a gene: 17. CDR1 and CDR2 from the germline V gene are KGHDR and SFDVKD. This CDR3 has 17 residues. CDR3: CATSAGRGTGILDEQFF. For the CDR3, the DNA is TGTGCCACCAGCGCTGGACGGGGGACAGGGATCTTAGATGAGCAGTTCTTC.

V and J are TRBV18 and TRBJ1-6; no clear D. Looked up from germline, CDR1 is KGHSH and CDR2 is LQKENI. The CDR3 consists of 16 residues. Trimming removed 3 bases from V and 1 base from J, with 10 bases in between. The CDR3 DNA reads TGTGCCAGCTCACCTTATGCGGGGTCCTATAATTCACCCCTCCACTTT. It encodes CASSPYAGSYNSPLHF.

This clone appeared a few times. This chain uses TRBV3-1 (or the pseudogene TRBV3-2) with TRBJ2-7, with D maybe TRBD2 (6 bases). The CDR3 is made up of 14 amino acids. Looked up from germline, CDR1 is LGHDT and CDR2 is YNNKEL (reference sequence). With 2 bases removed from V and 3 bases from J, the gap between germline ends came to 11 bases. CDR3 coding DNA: TGTGCCAGCAGCCAACCGCGGGAAAGCTACGAGCAGTACTTC. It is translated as CASSQPRESYEQYF.